A selection of T cell receptor beta chains follows, all from one sample in a study of blood T cells in healthy people across ages. In TCRdb, the 5' RACE reads were re-called with MiXCR into one record per CDR3 protein. Counted here are some 1,800,000 distinct CDR3 sequences, about two fifths occurring once; the ten biggest clones make up 23%. The material sequenced was blood. The receptors shown here come from a human donor in good health. The CDR3 runs from the conserved cysteine through the conserved F or W. The order of the fields is D gene, J gene, V gene, CDR3 length, clone size, CDR3 protein, CDR3 DNA. D genes are given only for firm matches. Not every row has a clone size; where given, it reads once, few, many or a size class.

-	TRBJ1-5	TRBV19	16	-	CASSISEGASNQPQHF	TGTGCCAGTAGTATTAGCGAAGGGGCAAGCAATCAGCCCCAGCATTTT
-	TRBJ2-4	TRBV9	16	few	CASSVGWAGFDTIQYF	TGTGCCAGCAGCGTAGGTTGGGCAGGGTTTGACACCATTCAGTACTTC
-	TRBJ2-4	TRBV5-6	16	-	CASSLTGDLAKNIQYF	TGTGCCAGCAGCCTGACAGGCGACCTAGCCAAAAACATTCAGTACTTC
TRBD2	TRBJ2-7	TRBV4-2	17	-	CASSQVTAGTSSCEQYF	TGTGCCAGCAGCCAAGTGACAGCGGGAACGAGCTCCTGCGAGCAGTACTTC
TRBD2	TRBJ2-7	TRBV6-2/TRBV6-3	11	-	CASTEGLAPYF	TGTGCCAGCACCGAGGGACTAGCTCCGTACTTC
TRBD2	TRBJ2-1	TRBV7-3	17	-	CASSLSVTSGGKGEQFF	TGTGCCAGCAGCTTAAGCGTAACTAGCGGGGGGAAAGGTGAGCAGTTCTTC
-	TRBJ1-4	TRBV20-1	11	-	CSARFIEKLFF	TGCAGTGCTAGATTTATTGAAAAACTGTTTTTT
TRBD1	TRBJ1-4	TRBV29-1	15	-	CSVRDRGRFGEKLFF	TGCAGCGTCCGGGACAGGGGGCGATTCGGTGAAAAACTGTTTTTT
-	TRBJ2-1	TRBV3-1	12	-	CASSQTRDVRFF	TGTGCCAGCAGCCAAACCCGGGACGTTCGGTTCTTC
-	TRBJ1-4	TRBV6-6	16	-	CASSYLGEQGAEKLFF	TGTGCCAGCAGTTACCTTGGTGAGCAGGGTGCGGAAAAACTGTTTTTT
-	TRBJ2-3	TRBV4-1	15	few	CASSQVTFFTDTQYF	TGCGCCAGCAGCCAAGTTACCTTCTTCACAGATACGCAGTATTTT
TRBD1	TRBJ1-5	TRBV7-2	17	few	CASSFSGTGLGGQPQHF	TGTGCCAGCAGCTTCTCCGGGACAGGGCTAGGAGGTCAGCCCCAGCATTTT
-	TRBJ2-3	TRBV24-1	17	few	CATSDPTGFMGADTQYF	TGTGCCACCAGTGATCCTACAGGGTTTATGGGTGCAGATACGCAGTATTTT
-	TRBJ1-5	TRBV4-1	15	-	CASSQDLVDNQPQHF	TGCGCCAGCAGCCAAGACCTAGTGGACAATCAGCCCCAGCATTTT
-	TRBJ1-4	TRBV14	16	-	CASSLRQGPPNEKLFF	TGTGCCAGCAGTCTACGCCAAGGACCCCCTAATGAAAAACTGTTTTTT
-	TRBJ2-5	TRBV10-3	11	-	CATLIEETQYF	TGTGCCACCCTTATTGAGGAGACCCAGTACTTC
TRBD1	TRBJ1-4	TRBV7-9	14	-	CASSLAGTDEKLFF	TGTGCCAGCAGCTTAGCTGGGACAGATGAAAAACTGTTTTTT
-	TRBJ2-1	TRBV7-3	16	many	CASSHDWGGGRNEQFF	TGTGCCAGCAGCCACGACTGGGGTGGAGGGCGCAATGAGCAGTTCTTC
-	TRBJ1-4	TRBV7-2	15	-	CASSLPIGGTEKLFF	TGTGCCAGCAGCTTACCGATCGGGGGTACCGAAAAACTGTTTTTT
TRBD1	TRBJ2-7	TRBV5-1	17	-	CASSLVPVGTGAYEQYF	TGCGCCAGCAGCTTGGTTCCGGTCGGGACAGGGGCCTACGAGCAGTACTTC
-	TRBJ1-2	TRBV7-9	13	once	CASSNRQYYGYTF	TGTGCCAGCAGCAACCGACAGTACTATGGCTACACCTTC
-	TRBJ2-7	TRBV29-1	14	few	CSVETPHAVYEQYF	TGCAGCGTTGAGACCCCCCACGCTGTTTACGAGCAGTACTTC
-	TRBJ2-3	TRBV6-5	14	few	CASSSYIGGDTQYF	TGTGCCAGCAGTTCTTACATCGGTGGAGATACGCAGTATTTT
TRBD1	TRBJ2-2	TRBV29-1	14	few	CSVGGTGGPGELFF	TGCAGCGTTGGTGGGACAGGGGGCCCCGGGGAGCTGTTTTTT
-	TRBJ2-2	TRBV5-1	14	-	CASSLEGDTGELFF	TGCGCCAGCAGCTTGGAGGGCGACACCGGGGAGCTGTTTTTT
-	TRBJ1-1	TRBV20-1	12	-	CSAIMGGLEAFF	TGCAGTGCTATCATGGGGGGGCTTGAAGCTTTCTTT
-	TRBJ2-3	TRBV5-4	16	-	CASSLVGEPRTDTQYF	TGTGCCAGCAGCTTGGTGGGGGAACCCCGCACAGATACGCAGTATTTT
TRBD2	TRBJ2-3	TRBV20-1	14	few	CSAAGTGGPDTQYF	TGCAGCGCCGCCGGGACGGGGGGACCAGATACGCAGTATTTT
TRBD1	TRBJ2-5	TRBV7-9	16	once	CASSSDRGAHQETQYF	TGTGCCAGCAGCTCGGACAGGGGGGCCCACCAAGAGACCCAGTACTTC
-	TRBJ2-1	TRBV24-1	12	-	CATSDLTDEQFF	TGTGCCACCAGTGACCTGACAGATGAGCAGTTCTTC
-	TRBJ2-7	TRBV20-1	12	many	CSALTGTYEQYF	TGCAGTGCCCTGACGGGAACCTACGAGCAGTACTTC
TRBD2	TRBJ2-1	TRBV7-9	14	-	CASGTGGIYNEQFF	TGTGCCAGCGGGACGGGGGGAATCTACAATGAGCAGTTCTTC
TRBD1	TRBJ1-4	TRBV18	16	-	CASSPPSRQGSEKLFF	TGTGCCAGCTCACCACCATCGAGACAGGGAAGCGAAAAACTGTTTTTT
-	TRBJ2-1	TRBV29-1	17	-	CSIGLGRTVHINNEQFF	TGCAGCATTGGTTTGGGGAGAACAGTCCATATTAACAATGAGCAGTTCTTC
TRBD1	TRBJ2-2	TRBV5-6	16	-	CASGRTGVLYTGELFF	TGTGCCAGCGGACGGACAGGGGTTTTGTACACCGGGGAGCTGTTTTTT
TRBD1	TRBJ2-5	TRBV29-1	13	few	CSVDRAMGETQYF	TGCAGCGTCGACAGGGCCATGGGAGAGACCCAGTACTTC
TRBD2	TRBJ2-3	TRBV15	15	-	CAAKAGGPEADTQYF	TGTGCCGCAAAAGCGGGGGGGCCCGAGGCAGATACGCAGTATTTT
-	TRBJ2-3	TRBV20-1	13	few	CSERDASTDTQYF	TGCAGTGAAAGGGACGCTAGCACAGATACGCAGTATTTT
TRBD2	TRBJ2-7	TRBV15	15	-	CATSPLEAGGYEQYF	TGTGCCACCAGCCCCCTAGAGGCGGGGGGGTACGAGCAGTACTTC
-	TRBJ2-7	TRBV7-9	15	-	CASSHPLKRSYEQYF	TGTGCCAGCAGCCACCCACTCAAAAGGTCCTACGAGCAGTACTTC
-	TRBJ1-2	TRBV20-1	14	-	CSARLPGDGYGYTF	TGCAGTGCTAGACTGCCAGGGGATGGCTATGGCTACACCTTC
-	TRBJ2-3	TRBV20-1	13	-	CSALDHLKDTQYF	TGCAGTGCTCTGGACCATCTCAAGGATACGCAGTATTTT
-	TRBJ2-3	TRBV2	14	-	CASRTERATDTQYF	TGTGCCAGCAGGACAGAGAGAGCCACAGATACGCAGTATTTT
-	TRBJ1-4	TRBV15	15	few	CATSSPRGGPQKLFF	TGTGCCACCAGCAGCCCCAGGGGAGGACCGCAGAAACTGTTTTTT
-	TRBJ2-7	TRBV10-3	11	-	CAMRDGYEQYF	TGTGCCATGAGGGACGGCTACGAGCAGTACTTC
-	TRBJ1-2	TRBV7-2	14	-	CASSWQAGLYGYTF	TGTGCCAGCAGTTGGCAGGCGGGACTCTATGGCTACACCTTC
-	TRBJ2-3	TRBV5-1	15	-	CASSPRDGLRDTQYF	TGCGCCAGCAGCCCCCGGGACGGACTAAGGGATACGCAGTATTTT
-	TRBJ1-2	TRBV20-1	12	few	CSARAIWAGYTF	TGCAGTGCTAGAGCGATCTGGGCGGGCTACACCTTC
-	TRBJ1-5	TRBV28	17	-	CASSLTGLRNSNQPQHF	TGTGCCAGCAGTTTAACCGGACTGAGAAATAGCAATCAACCCCAGCATTTT
TRBD2	TRBJ2-3	TRBV20-1	16	few	CSARESASGRTDTQYF	TGCAGTGCTAGAGAGTCGGCTAGCGGCCGCACAGATACGCAGTATTTT
-	TRBJ1-2	TRBV6-5	15	-	CASSYRGDANYGYTF	TGTGCCAGCAGTTACCGGGGGGATGCTAACTATGGCTACACCTTC